These 2 T cell receptor beta chains share one sample of origin, sequenced in a study of T cell responses to AZD1222 COVID-19 vaccine. Sequencing was performed with immunoSEQ multiplex PCR; in TCRdb, only in-frame clones are kept and a portion is missing. The sample has about 140,000 clones; 80% to 95% are singletons. The sequences come from peripheral blood, collected on day 0 of AZD1222 vaccination. These receptors were collected from an adult in good health.

The chain employs TRBV7-9 and TRBJ2-5; 8 bases match TRBD1. CDR1 is SEHNR, CDR2 FQNEAQ, per germline (reference sequence). CDR3 length: 17 amino acids. Trimming took 4 bases from V and 5 from J; bases not matched to a gene: 15. The CDR3 protein is CASSSPGSGGFEETQYF. The DNA of the CDR3 is TGTGCCAGCAGCTCCCCCGGGTCAGGGGGCTTTGAGGAGACCCAGTACTTC.

The gene calls are TRBV5-4 and TRBJ2-3; D is unclear. The CDR3 consists of 14 residues. The germline V and J ends were trimmed by 0 bases and 6 bases, with 11 bases remaining between them. Germline V gene sequence: CDR1 SGHNT, CDR2 YYREEE (reference sequence). CDR3 in amino acids: CASSLEEGGDTQYF. The CDR3 bases are TGTGCCAGCAGCTTGGAAGAAGGCGGCGATACGCAGTATTTT.